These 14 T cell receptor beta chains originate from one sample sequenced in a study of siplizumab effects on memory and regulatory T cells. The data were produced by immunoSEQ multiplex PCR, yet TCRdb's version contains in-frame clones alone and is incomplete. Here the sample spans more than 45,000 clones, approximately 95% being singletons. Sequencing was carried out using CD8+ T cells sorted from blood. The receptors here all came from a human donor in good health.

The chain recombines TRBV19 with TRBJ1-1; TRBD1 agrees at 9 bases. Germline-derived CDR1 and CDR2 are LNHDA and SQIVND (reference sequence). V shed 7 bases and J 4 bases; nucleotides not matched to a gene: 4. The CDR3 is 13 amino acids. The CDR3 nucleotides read TGTGCCAGTATCGACAGGGGGGTCACTGAAGCTTTCTTT. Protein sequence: CASIDRGVTEAFF. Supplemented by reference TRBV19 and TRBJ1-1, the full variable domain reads DGGITQSPKYLFRKEGQNVTLSCEQNLNHDAMYWYRQDPGQGLRLIYYSQIVNDFQKGDIAEGYSVSREKKESFPLTVTSAQKNPTAFYLCASIDRGVTEAFFGQGTRLTVV.

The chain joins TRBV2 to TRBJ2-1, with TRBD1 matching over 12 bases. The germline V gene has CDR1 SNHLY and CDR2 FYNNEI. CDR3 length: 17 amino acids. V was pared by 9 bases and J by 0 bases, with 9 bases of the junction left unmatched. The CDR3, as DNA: TGTGCCAGAGTGGGGACAGGGGGCAGGAGCTCCTACAATGAGCAGTTCTTC. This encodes CARVGTGGRSSYNEQFF.

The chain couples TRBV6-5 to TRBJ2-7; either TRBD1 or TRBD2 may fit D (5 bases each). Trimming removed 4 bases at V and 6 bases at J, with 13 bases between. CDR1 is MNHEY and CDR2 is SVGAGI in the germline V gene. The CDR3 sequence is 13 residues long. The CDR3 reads CASSWGPEGEQYF. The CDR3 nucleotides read TGTGCCAGCAGTTGGGGACCCGAGGGCGAGCAGTACTTC.

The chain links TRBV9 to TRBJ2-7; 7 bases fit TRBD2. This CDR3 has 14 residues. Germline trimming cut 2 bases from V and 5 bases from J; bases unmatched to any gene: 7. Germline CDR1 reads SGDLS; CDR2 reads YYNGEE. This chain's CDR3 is CASSVSGAANEQYF. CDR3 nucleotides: TGTGCCAGCAGCGTCAGCGGGGCCGCGAACGAGCAGTACTTC.

As DNA, the CDR3 is TGCAGCGTTTCCCGGGGAGCGGGAGCCAATGAGCAGTTCTTC. It encodes CSVSRGAGANEQFF. The gene calls are TRBV29-1 and TRBJ2-1, with TRBD2 matching over 8 bases. This CDR3 is built from 14 residues. V lost 5 bases to trimming and J lost 6 bases; unmatched junction nucleotides: 9. Germline loops: CDR1 SQVTM, CDR2 ANQGSEA.

The CDR3 reads CASSALPGQLYNEQFF. As DNA, the CDR3 is TGTGCCAGCAGCGCCCTCCCGGGACAGTTATACAATGAGCAGTTCTTC. The chain employs TRBV7-9 and TRBJ2-1, with 7 bases identical to TRBD1. CDR3 size: 16 residues. V dropped 5 bases and J dropped 4; count of bases not matched to a gene: 11. Germline values: CDR1 SEHNR, CDR2 FQNEAQ (reference sequence).

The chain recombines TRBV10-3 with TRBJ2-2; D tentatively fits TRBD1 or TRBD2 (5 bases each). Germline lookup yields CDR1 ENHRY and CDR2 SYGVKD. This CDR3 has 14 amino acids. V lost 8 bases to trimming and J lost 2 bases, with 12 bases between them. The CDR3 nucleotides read TGTGCCATCGGGGACGGGATTAACACCGGGGAGCTGTTTTTT. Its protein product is CAIGDGINTGELFF.

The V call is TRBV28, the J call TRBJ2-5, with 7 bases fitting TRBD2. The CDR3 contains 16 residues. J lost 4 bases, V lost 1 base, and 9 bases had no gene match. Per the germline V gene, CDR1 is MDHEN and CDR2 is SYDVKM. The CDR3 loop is CASSLSPAGAGETQYF. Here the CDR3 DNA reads TGTGCCAGCAGTTTATCCCCGGCGGGAGCCGGAGAGACCCAGTACTTC.

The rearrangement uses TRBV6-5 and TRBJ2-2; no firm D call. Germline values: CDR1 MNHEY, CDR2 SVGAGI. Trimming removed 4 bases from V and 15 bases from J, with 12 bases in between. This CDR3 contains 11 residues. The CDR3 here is CASSSGGKVFF. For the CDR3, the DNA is TGTGCCAGCAGTTCTGGCGGTAAAGTGTTTTTT.

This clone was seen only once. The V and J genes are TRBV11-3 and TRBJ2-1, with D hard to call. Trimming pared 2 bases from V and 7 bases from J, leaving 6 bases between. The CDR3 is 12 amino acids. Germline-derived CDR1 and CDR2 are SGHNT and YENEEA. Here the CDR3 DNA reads TGTGCCAGCAGCTTAAACCGGAATGAGCAGTTCTTC. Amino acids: CASSLNRNEQFF.

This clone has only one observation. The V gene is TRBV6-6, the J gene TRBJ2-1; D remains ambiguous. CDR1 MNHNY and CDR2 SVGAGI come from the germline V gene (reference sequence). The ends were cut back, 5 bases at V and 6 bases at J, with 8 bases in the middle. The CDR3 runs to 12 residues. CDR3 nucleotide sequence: TGTGCCAGCAGTGGATCCCGCAATGAGCAGTTCTTC. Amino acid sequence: CASSGSRNEQFF.

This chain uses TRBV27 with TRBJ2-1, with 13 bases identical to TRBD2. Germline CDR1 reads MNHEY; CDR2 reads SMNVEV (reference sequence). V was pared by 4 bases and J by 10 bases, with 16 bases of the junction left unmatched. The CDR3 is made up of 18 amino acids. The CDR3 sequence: CASSSYGGAPGLAGEQFF. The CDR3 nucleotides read TGTGCCAGCAGTTCATATGGGGGTGCTCCGGGACTAGCGGGAGAGCAGTTCTTC.

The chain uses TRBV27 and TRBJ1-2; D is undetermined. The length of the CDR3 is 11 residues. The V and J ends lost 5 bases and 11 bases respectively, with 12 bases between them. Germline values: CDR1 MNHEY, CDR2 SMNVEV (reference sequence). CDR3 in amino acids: CASSQGRDYTF. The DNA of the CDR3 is TGTGCCAGCAGTCAAGGACGGGATTACACCTTC.

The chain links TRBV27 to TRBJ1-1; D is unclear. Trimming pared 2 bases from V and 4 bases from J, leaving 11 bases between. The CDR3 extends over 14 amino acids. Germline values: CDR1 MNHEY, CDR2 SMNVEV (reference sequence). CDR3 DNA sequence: TGTGCCAGCAGTTTAGGAGTAATGGGCACTGAAGCTTTCTTT. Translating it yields CASSLGVMGTEAFF.